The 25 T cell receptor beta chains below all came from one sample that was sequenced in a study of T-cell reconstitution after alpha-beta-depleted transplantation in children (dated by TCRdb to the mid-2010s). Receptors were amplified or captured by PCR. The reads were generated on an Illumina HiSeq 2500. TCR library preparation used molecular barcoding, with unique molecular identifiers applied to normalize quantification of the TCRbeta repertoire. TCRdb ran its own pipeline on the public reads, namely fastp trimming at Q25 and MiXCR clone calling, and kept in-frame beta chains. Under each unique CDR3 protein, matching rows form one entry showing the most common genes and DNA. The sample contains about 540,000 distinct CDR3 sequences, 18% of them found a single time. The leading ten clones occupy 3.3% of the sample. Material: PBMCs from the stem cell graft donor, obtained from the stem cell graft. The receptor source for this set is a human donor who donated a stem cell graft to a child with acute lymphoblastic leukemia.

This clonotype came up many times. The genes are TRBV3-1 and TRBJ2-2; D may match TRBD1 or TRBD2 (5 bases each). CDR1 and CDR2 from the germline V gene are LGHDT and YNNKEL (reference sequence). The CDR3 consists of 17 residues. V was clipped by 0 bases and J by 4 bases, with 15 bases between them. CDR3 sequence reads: CASSQDLGVASTGELFF. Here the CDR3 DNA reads TGTGCCAGCAGCCAAGATCTGGGGGTAGCGTCCACCGGGGAGCTGTTTTTT.

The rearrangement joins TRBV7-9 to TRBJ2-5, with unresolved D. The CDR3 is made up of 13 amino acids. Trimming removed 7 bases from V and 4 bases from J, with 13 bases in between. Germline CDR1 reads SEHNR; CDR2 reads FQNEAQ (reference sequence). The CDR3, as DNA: TGTGCCAGCACACCCTACGGTGGAGAGACCCAGTACTTC. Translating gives CASTPYGGETQYF.

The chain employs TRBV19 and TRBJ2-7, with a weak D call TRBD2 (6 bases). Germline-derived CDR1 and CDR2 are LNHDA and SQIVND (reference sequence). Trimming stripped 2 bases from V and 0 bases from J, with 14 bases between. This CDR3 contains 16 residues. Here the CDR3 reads CASSIRAGVSSYEQYF. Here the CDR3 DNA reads TGTGCCAGTAGTATAAGAGCGGGCGTGAGCTCCTACGAGCAGTACTTC.

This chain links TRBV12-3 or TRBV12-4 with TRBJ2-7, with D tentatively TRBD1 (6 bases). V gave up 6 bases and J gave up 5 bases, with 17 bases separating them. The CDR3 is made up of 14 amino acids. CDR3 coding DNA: TGTGCCAGCAGACCCCAGGGGAGCCCCCACGAGCAGTACTTC. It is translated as CASRPQGSPHEQYF.

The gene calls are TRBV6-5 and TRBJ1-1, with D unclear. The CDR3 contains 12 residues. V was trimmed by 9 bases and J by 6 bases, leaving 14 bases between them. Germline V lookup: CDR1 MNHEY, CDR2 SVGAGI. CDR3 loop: CASHELYAEAFF. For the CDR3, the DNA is TGTGCCAGTCACGAATTGTACGCTGAAGCTTTCTTT.

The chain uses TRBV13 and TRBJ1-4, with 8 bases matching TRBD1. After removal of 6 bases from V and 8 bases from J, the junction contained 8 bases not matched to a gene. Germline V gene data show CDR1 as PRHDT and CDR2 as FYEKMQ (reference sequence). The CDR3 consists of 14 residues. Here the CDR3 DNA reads TGTGCCAGCAGAGCCGGGACAGGAGCCGAAAAACTGTTTTTT. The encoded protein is CASRAGTGAEKLFF. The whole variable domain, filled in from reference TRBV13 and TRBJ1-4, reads AAGVIQSPRHLIKEKRETATLKCYPIPRHDTVYWYQQGPGQDPQFLISFYEKMQSDKGSIPDRFSAQQFSDYHSELNMSSLELGDSALYFCASRAGTGAEKLFFGSGTQLSVL.

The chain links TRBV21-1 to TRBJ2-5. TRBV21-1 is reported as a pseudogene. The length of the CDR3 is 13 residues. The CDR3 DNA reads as TGTGCCAGCAAAGCTCGATACCAAGAGACCCAGTACTTC. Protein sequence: CASKARYQETQYF.

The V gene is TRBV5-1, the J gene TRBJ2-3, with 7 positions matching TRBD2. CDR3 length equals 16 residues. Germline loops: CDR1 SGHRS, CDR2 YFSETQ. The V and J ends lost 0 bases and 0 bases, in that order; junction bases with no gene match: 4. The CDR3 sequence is CASSLVGGGSTDTQYF. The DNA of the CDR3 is TGCGCCAGCAGCTTGGTTGGCGGGGGTAGCACAGATACGCAGTATTTT.

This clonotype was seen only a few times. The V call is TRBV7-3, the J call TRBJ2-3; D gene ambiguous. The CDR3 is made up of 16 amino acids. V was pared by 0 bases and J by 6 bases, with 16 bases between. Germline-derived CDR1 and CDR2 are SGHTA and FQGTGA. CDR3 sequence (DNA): TGTGCCAGCAGCTTAACGGGCGGAAGCCCTTCGGATACGCAGTATTTT. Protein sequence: CASSLTGGSPSDTQYF. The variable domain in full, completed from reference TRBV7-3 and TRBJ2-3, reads GAGVSQTPSNKVTEKGKYVELRCDPISGHTALYWYRQSLGQGPEFLIYFQGTGAADDSGLPNDRFFAVRPEGSVSTLKIQRTERGDSAVYLCASSLTGGSPSDTQYFGPGTRLTVL.

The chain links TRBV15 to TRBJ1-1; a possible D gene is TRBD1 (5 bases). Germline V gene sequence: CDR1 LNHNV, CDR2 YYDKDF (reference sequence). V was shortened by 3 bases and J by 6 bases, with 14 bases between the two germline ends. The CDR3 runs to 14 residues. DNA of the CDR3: TGTGCCACCAGCAGCTTCAGGGAACCCCCTGAAGCTTTCTTT. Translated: CATSSFREPPEAFF. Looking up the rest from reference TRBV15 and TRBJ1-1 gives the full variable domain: DAMVIQNPRYQVTQFGKPVTLSCSQTLNHNVMYWYQQKSSQAPKLLFHYYDKDFNNEADTPDNFQSRRPNTSFCFLDIRSPGLGDTAMYLCATSSFREPPEAFFGQGTRLTVV.

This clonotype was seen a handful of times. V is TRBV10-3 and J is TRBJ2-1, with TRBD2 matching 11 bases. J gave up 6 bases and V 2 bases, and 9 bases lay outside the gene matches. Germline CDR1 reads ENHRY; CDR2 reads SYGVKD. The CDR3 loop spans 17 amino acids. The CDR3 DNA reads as TGTGCCATCAGTGAGAGGGGGGGACTAGCGGTGGGCAATGAGCAGTTCTTC. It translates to CAISERGGLAVGNEQFF.

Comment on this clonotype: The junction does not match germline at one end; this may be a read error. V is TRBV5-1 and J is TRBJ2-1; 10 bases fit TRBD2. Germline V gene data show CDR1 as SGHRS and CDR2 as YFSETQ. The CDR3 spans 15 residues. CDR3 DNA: TGCGCCAACAGCCCCTCTAGCGGGAGTTTGGATGAGCAGTTCTTC. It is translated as CANSPSSGSLDEQFF. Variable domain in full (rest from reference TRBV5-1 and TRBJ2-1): KAGVTQTPRYLIKTRGQQVTLSCSPISGHRSVSWYQQTPGQGLQFLFEYFSETQRNKGNFPGRFSGRQFSNSRSEMNVSTLELGDSALYLCANSPSSGSLDEQFFGPGTRLTVL.

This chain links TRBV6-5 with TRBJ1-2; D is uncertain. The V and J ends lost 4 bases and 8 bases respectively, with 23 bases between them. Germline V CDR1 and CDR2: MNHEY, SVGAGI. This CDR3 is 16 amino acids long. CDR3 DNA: TGTGCCAGCAGTTCCATCGACGCGCCGGGCTTCATGGGCTACACCTTC. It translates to CASSSIDAPGFMGYTF.

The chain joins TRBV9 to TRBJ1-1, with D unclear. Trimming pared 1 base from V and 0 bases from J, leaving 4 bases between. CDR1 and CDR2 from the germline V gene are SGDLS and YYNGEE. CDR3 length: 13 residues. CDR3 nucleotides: TGTGCCAGCAGCGTAACGTTGAACACTGAAGCTTTCTTT. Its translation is CASSVTLNTEAFF.

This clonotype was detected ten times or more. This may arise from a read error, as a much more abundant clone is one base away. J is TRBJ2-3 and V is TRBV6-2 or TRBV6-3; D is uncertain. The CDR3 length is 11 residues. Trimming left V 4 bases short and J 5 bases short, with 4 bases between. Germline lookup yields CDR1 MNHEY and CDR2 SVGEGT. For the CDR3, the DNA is TGTGCCAGCAGTTGGGGAGATACGCAGTATTTT. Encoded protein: CASSWGDTQYF.

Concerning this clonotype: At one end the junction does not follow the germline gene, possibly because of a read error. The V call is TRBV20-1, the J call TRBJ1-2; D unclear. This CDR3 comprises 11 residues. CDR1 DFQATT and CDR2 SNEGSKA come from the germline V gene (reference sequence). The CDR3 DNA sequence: TGCAGTGCTAGGTTGACGGGTTCCAGCTCCTTC. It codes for CSARLTGSSSF.

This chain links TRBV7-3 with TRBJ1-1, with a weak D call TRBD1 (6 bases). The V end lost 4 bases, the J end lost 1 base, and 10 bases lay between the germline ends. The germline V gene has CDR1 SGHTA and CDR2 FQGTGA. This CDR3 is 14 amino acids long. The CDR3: CASSSVDRNTEAFF. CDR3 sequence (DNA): TGTGCCAGCAGCTCCGTGGACAGGAACACTGAAGCTTTCTTT.

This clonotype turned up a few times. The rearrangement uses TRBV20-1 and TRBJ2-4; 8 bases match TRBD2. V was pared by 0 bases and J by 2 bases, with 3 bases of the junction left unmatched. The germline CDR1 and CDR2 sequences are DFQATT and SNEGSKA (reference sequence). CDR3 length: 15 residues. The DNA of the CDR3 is TGCAGTGCTAGAGATCGGGGGGGCCCCAAAAACATTCAGTACTTC. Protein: CSARDRGGPKNIQYF.

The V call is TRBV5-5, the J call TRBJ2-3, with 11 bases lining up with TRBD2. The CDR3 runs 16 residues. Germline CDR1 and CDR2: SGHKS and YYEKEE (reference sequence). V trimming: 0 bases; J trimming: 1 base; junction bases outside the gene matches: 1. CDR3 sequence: CASSLATSGGTDTQYF. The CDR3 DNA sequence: TGTGCCAGCAGCTTGGCGACTAGCGGGGGCACAGATACGCAGTATTTT. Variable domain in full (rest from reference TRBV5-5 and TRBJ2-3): DAGVTQSPTHLIKTRGQQVTLRCSPISGHKSVSWYQQVLGQGPQFIFQYYEKEERGRGNFPDRFSARQFPNYSSELNVNALLLGDSALYLCASSLATSGGTDTQYFGPGTRLTVL.

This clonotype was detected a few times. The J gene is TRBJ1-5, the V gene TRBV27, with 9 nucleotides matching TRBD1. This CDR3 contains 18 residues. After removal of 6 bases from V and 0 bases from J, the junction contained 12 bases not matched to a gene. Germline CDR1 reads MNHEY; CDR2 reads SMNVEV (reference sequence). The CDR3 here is CASRPGTGTFYSNQPQHF. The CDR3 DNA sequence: TGTGCCAGCAGACCCGGGACAGGGACTTTCTATAGCAATCAGCCCCAGCATTTT.

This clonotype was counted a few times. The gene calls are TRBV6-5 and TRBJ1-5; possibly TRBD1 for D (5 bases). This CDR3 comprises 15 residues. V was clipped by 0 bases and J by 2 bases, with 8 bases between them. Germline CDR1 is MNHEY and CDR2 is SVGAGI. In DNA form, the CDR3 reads TGTGCCAGCAGTTACTCTGGGGGGGGCAATCAGCCCCAGCATTTT. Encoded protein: CASSYSGGGNQPQHF.

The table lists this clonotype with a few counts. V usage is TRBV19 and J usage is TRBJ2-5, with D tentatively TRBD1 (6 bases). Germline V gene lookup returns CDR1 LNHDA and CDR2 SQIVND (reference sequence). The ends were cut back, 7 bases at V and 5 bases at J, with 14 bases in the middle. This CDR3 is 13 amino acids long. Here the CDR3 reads CASTSDSTETQYF. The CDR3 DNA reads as TGTGCCAGTACCTCGGACAGCACGGAGACCCAGTACTTC.

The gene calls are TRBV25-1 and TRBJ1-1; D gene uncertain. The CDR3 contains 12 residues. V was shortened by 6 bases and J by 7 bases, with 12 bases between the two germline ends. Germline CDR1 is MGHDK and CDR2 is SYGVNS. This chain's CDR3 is CASRKGFVEAFF. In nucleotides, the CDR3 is TGTGCCAGCAGGAAGGGATTTGTTGAAGCTTTCTTT.

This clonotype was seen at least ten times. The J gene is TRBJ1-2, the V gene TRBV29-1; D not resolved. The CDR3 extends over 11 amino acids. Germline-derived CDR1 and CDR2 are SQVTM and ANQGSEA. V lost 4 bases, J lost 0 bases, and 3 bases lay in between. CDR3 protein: CSVAANYGYTF. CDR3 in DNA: TGCAGCGTTGCTGCTAACTATGGCTACACCTTC.

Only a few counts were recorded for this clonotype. In DNA, the CDR3 is TGTGCCAGCAGCGCGGGCCCTGGTCAGGGGGCCTACAATGAGCAGTTCTTC. Its protein product is CASSAGPGQGAYNEQFF. This sequence joins TRBV9 and TRBJ2-1; 7 nucleotides match TRBD1. This CDR3 has 17 amino acids. V was clipped by 3 bases and J by 2 bases; unmatched bases: 11. Germline V gene data show CDR1 as SGDLS and CDR2 as YYNGEE.